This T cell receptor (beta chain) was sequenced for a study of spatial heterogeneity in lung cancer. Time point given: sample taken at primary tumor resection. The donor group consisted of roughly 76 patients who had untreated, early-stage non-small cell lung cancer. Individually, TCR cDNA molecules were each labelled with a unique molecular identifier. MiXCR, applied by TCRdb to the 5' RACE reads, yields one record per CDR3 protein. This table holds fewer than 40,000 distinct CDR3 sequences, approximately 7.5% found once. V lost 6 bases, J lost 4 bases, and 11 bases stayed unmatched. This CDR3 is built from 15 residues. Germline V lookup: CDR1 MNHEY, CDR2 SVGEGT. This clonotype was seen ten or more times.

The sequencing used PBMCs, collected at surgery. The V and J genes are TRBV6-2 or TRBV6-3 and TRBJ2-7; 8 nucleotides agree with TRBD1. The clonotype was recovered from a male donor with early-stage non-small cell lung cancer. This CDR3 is CASSWGGTGRYEQYV. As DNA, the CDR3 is TGTGCCAGCAGCTGGGGCGGGACAGGCCGATACGAGCAGTACGTC.